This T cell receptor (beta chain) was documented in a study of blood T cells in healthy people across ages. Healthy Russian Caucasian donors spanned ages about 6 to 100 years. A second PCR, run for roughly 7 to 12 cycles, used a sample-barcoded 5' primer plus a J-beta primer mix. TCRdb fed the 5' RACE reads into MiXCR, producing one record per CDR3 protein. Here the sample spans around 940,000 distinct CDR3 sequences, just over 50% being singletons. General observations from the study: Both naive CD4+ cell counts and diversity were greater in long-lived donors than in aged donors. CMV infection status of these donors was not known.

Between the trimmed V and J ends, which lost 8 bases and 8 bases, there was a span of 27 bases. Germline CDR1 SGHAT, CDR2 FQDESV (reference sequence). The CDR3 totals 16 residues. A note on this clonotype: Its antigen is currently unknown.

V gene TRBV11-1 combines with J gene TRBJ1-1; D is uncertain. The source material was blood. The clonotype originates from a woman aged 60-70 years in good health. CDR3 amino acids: CASAPGTRGAAGEAFF. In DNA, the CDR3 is TGTGCCAGCGCCCCAGGAACCCGGGGAGCCGCCGGCGAAGCTTTCTTT.